What follows are 4 T cell receptor beta chains derived from one specimen sequenced in a study of T cell repertoires in aging, cancer and after chemotherapy. A mixed TRB-A/B primer pool amplified rearranged TRB by multiplex touch-down PCR. One entry per CDR3 protein, called by TCRdb with MiXCR from the multiplex PCR reads. Among approximately 2,300 distinct CDR3 sequences, about 30% were seen once, and the ten largest hold less than 9.5%. Peripheral blood genomic DNA, not sorted cells or RNA, was the template. The sequenced sample was blood. Receptor source: a human donor with a solid tumor.

In its sample, this clonotype was seen a few times. The chain carries TRBV12-3 or TRBV12-4 and TRBJ1-3; unclear D gene. The CDR3 is 15 residues long. V was pared by 8 bases and J by 0 bases, with 14 bases between. The CDR3 DNA reads TGTGCCAGCGTCATAGGACGTAACTCTGGAAACACCATATATTTT. Translated, it gives CASVIGRNSGNTIYF.

This clonotype was counted only a few times. The V and J genes are TRBV20-1 and TRBJ1-6; unclear D gene. The V and J ends lost 1 base and 11 bases respectively, with 21 bases between them. CDR1 and CDR2 (germline): DFQATT, SNEGSKA (reference sequence). The CDR3 contains 16 residues. The CDR3 spells CSARALSAEYSAPLHF. The CDR3 nucleotides are TGCAGTGCTAGAGCCTTATCGGCGGAGTATTCGGCACCCCTCCACTTT.

By share, this clonotype ranks as large. V and J are TRBV6-1 and TRBJ1-2; TRBD1 matches 7 bases. CDR3 length: 15 amino acids. Losses at the gene ends were 0 bases for V and 3 bases for J; bases not matched to a gene: 4. Germline CDR1 is MNHNS and CDR2 is SASEGT. The CDR3 is CASSEARDSYYGYTF. The CDR3 region has the DNA TGTGCCAGCAGTGAAGCAAGGGACAGTTACTATGGCTACACCTTC.

The rearrangement joins TRBV6-2 or TRBV6-3 to TRBJ1-5, with no clear D. Between the trimmed V and J ends, which lost 2 bases and 2 bases, there was a span of 4 bases. This CDR3 is built from 13 residues. Per germline, CDR1 MNHEY and CDR2 SVGEGT. Written as DNA, the CDR3 is TGTGCCAGCAGTTACGGACGCAATCAGCCCCAGCATTTT. Its translation is CASSYGRNQPQHF.